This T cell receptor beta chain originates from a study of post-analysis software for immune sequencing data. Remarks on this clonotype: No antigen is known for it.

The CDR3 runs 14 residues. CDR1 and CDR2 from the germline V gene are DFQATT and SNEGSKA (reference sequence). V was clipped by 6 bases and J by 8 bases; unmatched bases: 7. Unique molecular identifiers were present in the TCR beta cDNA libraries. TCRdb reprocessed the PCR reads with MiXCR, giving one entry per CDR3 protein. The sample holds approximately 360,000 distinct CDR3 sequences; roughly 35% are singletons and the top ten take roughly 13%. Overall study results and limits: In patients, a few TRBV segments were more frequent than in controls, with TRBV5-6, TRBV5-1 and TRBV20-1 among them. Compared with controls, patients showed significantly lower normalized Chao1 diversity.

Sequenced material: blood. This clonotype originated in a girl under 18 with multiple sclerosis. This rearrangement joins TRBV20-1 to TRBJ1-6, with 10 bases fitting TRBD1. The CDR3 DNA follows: TGCAGTGCCCGGATCGGGACAGGGGATTCACCCCTCCACTTT. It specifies CSARIGTGDSPLHF.